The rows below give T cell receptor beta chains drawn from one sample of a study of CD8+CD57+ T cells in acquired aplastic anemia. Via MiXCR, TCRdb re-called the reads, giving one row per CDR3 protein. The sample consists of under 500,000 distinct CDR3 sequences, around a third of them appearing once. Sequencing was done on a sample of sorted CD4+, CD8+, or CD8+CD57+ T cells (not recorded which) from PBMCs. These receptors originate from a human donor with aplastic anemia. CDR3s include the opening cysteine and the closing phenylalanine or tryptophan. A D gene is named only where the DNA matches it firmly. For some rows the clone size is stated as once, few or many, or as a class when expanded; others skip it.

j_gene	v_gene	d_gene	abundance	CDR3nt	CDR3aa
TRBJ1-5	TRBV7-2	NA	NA	TGTGCCAGCAGCTTACGTGGCAGACTCGATCAGCCCCAGCATTTT	CASSLRGRLDQPQHF
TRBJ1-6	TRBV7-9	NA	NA	TGTGCCAGCAGCTTAGAAGTTACCAGATCTTCACCCCTCCACTTT	CASSLEVTRSSPLHF
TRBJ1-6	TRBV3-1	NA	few	TGTGCCAGCAGCCAAGATCAAGTATATAATTCACCCCTCCACTTT	CASSQDQVYNSPLHF
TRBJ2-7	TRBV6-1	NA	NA	TGTGCCAGCAGTCCAAAGCCCTACGAGCAGTACTTC	CASSPKPYEQYF
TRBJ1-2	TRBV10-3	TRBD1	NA	TGTGCCATCAGTCAACTCCCCGGGACAGGGAGTTTTGGCTACACCTTC	CAISQLPGTGSFGYTF
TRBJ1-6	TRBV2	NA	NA	TGTGCCAGCAGTCGGAGGCAGAATTCACCCCTCCACTTT	CASSRRQNSPLHF
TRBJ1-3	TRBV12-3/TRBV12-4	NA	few	TGTGCCAGCTCTTCCAGGCTCTCTGGAAACACCATATATTTT	CASSSRLSGNTIYF
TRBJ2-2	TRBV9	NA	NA	TGTGCCAGCAGCGTAGCGAAGGGAAACACCGGGGAGCTGTTTTTT	CASSVAKGNTGELFF
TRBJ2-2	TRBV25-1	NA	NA	TGTGCCAGCATATCTTCTGGGGTCGGCACCGGGGAGCTGTTTTTT	CASISSGVGTGELFF
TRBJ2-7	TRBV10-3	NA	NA	TGTGCCATCAGTCGTCACGGGGGCTACGAGCAGTACTTC	CAISRHGGYEQYF
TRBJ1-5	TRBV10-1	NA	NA	TGCGCCAGTAGTGAGTACGGGGTAGGGCAGCCCCAGCATTTT	CASSEYGVGQPQHF
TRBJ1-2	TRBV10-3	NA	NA	TGTGCCATCAGGGTTCAGGGGCAGGGTGGCTACACCTTC	CAIRVQGQGGYTF
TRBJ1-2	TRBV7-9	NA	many	TGTGCCAGCAGCTTAGTGGGAGGCGAAGGCTACACCTTC	CASSLVGGEGYTF
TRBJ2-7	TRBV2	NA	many	TGTGCCAGCAGCGCAGACCAATCCTACGAGCAGTACTTC	CASSADQSYEQYF
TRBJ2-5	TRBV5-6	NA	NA	TGTGCCAGCAGCTTCGGGTATTTGGAGGGGGGAGGGACCCAGTACTTC	CASSFGYLEGGGTQYF
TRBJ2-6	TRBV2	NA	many	TGTGCCAGCAGTGAACAGGTTGCAACCTCTGGGGCCAACGTCCTGACTTTC	CASSEQVATSGANVLTF
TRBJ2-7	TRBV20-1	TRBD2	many	TGCAGTGCTAGGACTAGCGGGTTTTCCTACGAGCAGTACTTC	CSARTSGFSYEQYF
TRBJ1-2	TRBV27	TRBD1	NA	TGTGCCAGCAGTTTCCGGGACAGGGGGCATGGCTACACCTTC	CASSFRDRGHGYTF
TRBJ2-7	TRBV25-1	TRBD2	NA	TGTGCTAGCGGGAGGGCCAACTACGAGCAGTACTTC	CASGRANYEQYF
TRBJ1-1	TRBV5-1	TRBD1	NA	TGCGCCAGCAGCTTGGAGTCGACAGGGGATAACACTGAAGCTTTCTTT	CASSLESTGDNTEAFF
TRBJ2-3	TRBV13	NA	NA	TGTGCCAGCAGCTTAAGGGGGGGGCGAGACACAGATACGCAGTATTTT	CASSLRGGRDTDTQYF
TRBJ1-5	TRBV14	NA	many	TGTGCCAGCAGCCAATCGGACAGTTATCAGCCCCAGCATTTT	CASSQSDSYQPQHF
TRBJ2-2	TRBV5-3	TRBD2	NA	TGTGCCAGAAATTGGGGACTAGCGGGAGGTGGGAACACCGGGGAGCTGTTTTTT	CARNWGLAGGGNTGELFF
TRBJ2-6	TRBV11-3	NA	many	TGCGCCTTATGGTCTGGGGCCAACGTCCTGACTTTC	CALWSGANVLTF
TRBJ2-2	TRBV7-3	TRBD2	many	TGTGCCAGCAGCTTAGCGGGAGCCTTCACCGGGGAGCTGTTTTTT	CASSLAGAFTGELFF
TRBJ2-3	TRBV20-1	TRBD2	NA	TGCAGTGCTCAAACCCCTGGCGGGGGGAGCGCAGATACGCAGTATTTT	CSAQTPGGGSADTQYF
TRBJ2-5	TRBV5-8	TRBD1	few	TGTGCCAGCGACAGGGGGGCCCAAGAGACCCAGTACTTC	CASDRGAQETQYF
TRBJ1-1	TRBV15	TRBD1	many	TGTGCCACCAGCAGAGATCCGACAGGGGGCGGCACTGAAGCTTTCTTT	CATSRDPTGGGTEAFF
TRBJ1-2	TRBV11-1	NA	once	TGTGCCAGCAGCCAAGAGGGGAGGACTGAAGCTTTC	CASSQEGRTEAF
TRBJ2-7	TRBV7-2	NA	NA	TGTGCCAGAAACCGGGACAACTCCTACGAGCAGTACTTC	CARNRDNSYEQYF
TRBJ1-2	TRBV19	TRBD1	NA	TGTGCCAGCAGACAGCCGGGACAGAACTATGGCTACACCTTC	CASRQPGQNYGYTF
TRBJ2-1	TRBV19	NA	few	TGTGCCAGTAGTATAGGGGGCCTCCTTTACAATGAGCAGTTCTTC	CASSIGGLLYNEQFF
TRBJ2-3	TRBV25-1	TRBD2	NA	TGTGCCAGTAGTATTGGGACTAGCGGGGGGGATACGCAGTATTTT	CASSIGTSGGDTQYF
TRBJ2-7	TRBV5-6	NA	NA	TGTGCCAGCAGCTTGGACGGGTTCACGAAGGGGAGATACGAGCAGTACTTC	CASSLDGFTKGRYEQYF
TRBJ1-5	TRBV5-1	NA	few	TGCGCCAGCAGCCCTGAACAGCCCCAGCATTTT	CASSPEQPQHF
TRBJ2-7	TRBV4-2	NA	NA	TGTGCCAGCAGCCAAGAATTCGGGACCTCGTCCGACGAGCAGTACTTC	CASSQEFGTSSDEQYF
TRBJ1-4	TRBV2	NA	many	TGTGCCAGCACTTCCCGGGGGAAACTGTTTTTT	CASTSRGKLFF
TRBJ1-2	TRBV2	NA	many	TGTGCCAGCAGTGAACAGACCATAGGTGTTTATGGCTACACCTTC	CASSEQTIGVYGYTF
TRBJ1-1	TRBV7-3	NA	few	TGTGCCAGCAGCTCAAGGGGGGGGGTGAACACTGAAGCTTTCTTT	CASSSRGGVNTEAFF
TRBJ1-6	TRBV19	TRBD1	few	TGTGCCAGTAGTATAGGGGCCGGGACAGGGGGCTTTTCACCCCTCCACTTT	CASSIGAGTGGFSPLHF
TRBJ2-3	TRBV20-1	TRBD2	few	TGCAGTGTAGGGCTTCGGGGGGGCACAGATACGCAGTATTTT	CSVGLRGGTDTQYF
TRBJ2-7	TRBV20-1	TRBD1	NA	TGCAGTGGCGACAGGGCCACGTACGAGCAGTACTTC	CSGDRATYEQYF
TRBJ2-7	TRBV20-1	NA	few	TGCAGTGCCGAGGGGTTTGGACACCCAATTTACGAGCAGTACTTC	CSAEGFGHPIYEQYF
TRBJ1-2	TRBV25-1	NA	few	TGTGCCAGCACCCTTGGGGGTGCTTTCTATGGCTACACCTTC	CASTLGGAFYGYTF
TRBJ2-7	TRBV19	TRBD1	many	TGTGCCAGTAGTACTACACGGACAGGGGGCTACGAGCAGTACTTC	CASSTTRTGGYEQYF
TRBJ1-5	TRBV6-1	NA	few	TGTGCCAGCAGTGAAATGGACCAGGGCAATCAGCCCCAGCATTTT	CASSEMDQGNQPQHF